This T cell receptor (beta chain) was found in a study of shared clonotypes between healthy human individuals. Method: immunoSEQ multiplex PCR; TCRdb's copy keeps in-frame clones and lacks some. The sample shows roughly 2.4 million clones, around 95% of them seen only once. The CDR3 is 13 residues long. CDR1 and CDR2 (germline): MNHEY, SVGAGI. Unmatched junction bases numbered 4, after V lost 7 bases and J lost 9 bases. The origin of this receptor is a man between 18 and 29 years old in good health. V is TRBV6-5 and J is TRBJ2-1; 12 bases are a match to TRBD2. Sequenced: naive CD4+ T cells sorted from blood. Stated subset: CD45RA+ positively selected. CDR3 sequence reads: CASMLAGGGEQFF. The CDR3 bases are TGTGCCAGCATGCTAGCGGGAGGGGGTGAGCAGTTCTTC.